This T cell receptor beta chain was documented in a study of naive and memory T cell subsets. Study observations and caveats: Both skin biopsy types reportedly yielded TCRs, tuberculin sites far more. This RNA-based method may be sensitive to activation-related transcript changes.

CDR1 is DFQATT, CDR2 SNEGSKA, per germline (reference sequence). The CDR3 has 15 residues. Deletions cut 3 bases from V and 3 bases from J, with 18 bases between. The sample holds many counts of this clonotype. The antigen remains unidentified. Ligated cDNA underwent four rounds of PCR with nested alpha and beta constant region primers and SP2. TCRdb itself ran the UMI-ligation and nested PCR reads through MiXCR, one entry per CDR3 protein. The data hold 20,000 to 25,000 distinct CDR3 sequences, with about 6.1% observed a single time. Treatment described: skin biopsy from PPD injection site in Mantoux-positive individual. TCR cDNA received a 3' ligated oligonucleotide that carried a UMI. Tuberculin skin test biopsies were taken where PPD was injected in Mantoux-positive people. Cells were not sorted; total RNA input targeted about 1 to 1000 ng.

The source was skin, collected from a tuberculin skin test site. This rearrangement joins TRBV20-1 to TRBJ2-7; a possible D gene is TRBD1 (5 bases). The sequence came from an adult in good health. The CDR3 loop is CSARSGAGIGYEQYF. CDR3 nucleotide sequence: TGCAGTGCTAGGTCTGGGGCAGGCATAGGCTACGAGCAGTACTTC.